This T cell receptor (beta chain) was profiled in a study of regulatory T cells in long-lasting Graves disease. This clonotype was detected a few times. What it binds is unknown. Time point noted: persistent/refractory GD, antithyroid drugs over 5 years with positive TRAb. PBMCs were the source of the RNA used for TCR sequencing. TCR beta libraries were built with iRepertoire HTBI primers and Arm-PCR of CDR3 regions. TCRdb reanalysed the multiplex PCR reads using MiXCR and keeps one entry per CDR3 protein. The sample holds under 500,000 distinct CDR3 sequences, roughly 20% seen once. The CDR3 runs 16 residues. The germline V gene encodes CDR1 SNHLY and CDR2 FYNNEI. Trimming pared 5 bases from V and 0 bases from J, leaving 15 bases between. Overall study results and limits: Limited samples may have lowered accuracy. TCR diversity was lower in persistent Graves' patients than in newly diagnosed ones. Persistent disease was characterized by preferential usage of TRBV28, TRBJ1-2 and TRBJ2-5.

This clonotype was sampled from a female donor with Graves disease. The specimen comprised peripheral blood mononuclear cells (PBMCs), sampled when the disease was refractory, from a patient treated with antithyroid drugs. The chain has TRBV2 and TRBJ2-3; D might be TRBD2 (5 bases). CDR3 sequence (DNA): TGTGCCAGCAGTCCTGGGCACGGAGGTAGCACAGATACGCAGTATTTT. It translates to CASSPGHGGSTDTQYF. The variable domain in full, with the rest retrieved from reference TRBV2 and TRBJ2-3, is EPEVTQTPSHQVTQMGQEVILRCVPISNHLYFYWYRQILGQKVEFLVSFYNNEISEKSEIFDDQFSVERPDGSNFTLKIRSTKLEDSAMYFCASSPGHGGSTDTQYFGPGTRLTVL.